The clone carrying this TCR beta chain appeared a single time. The antigen remains unidentified. The CDR3 is 16 residues long. Per germline, CDR1 DFQATT and CDR2 SNEGSKA (reference sequence). V lost 0 bases and J 12 bases, leaving 24 bases between the germline ends. TCRdb recomputed calls from the 5' RACE reads with MiXCR, one row per CDR3 protein. Of approximately 140,000 distinct CDR3 sequences in the sample, under 45% are singletons; the top ten hold roughly 15%. The entry originates in a study of CD8 T cells in ankylosing spondylitis. Study conclusions and caveats: Disease-linked clones displayed a CD8+ phenotype and appeared relatively rarely in peripheral blood. Researchers reportedly found disease-linked clones significantly enriched in matched ankylosing spondylitis synovial fluid. Several highly homologous variants made up a TCR beta motif, and this motif appeared characteristic of ankylosing spondylitis blood.

The TCR was taken from a male donor with ankylosing spondylitis. The V gene is TRBV20-1, the J gene TRBJ2-1; D may be TRBD1 or TRBD2 (5 bases each). Input material: synovial fluid, either unsorted or a sorted T cell fraction (not recorded which). DNA of the CDR3: TGCAGTGCTAGAGATGTCCCCCCTGGGGGACCGGTGGGGCAGTTCTTC. Translation: CSARDVPPGGPVGQFF.